This TCR beta chain was captured by sequencing in a study of CD8+CD57+ T cells in acquired aplastic anemia. On the study more broadly: Yields of DNA that came from sorted CD4+ and CD8+ cells averaged roughly 3.2 ug. Overall study findings and caveats: Any difference that existed in CD8+ Simpson's diversity between patients and controls was not significant. It was found that nearly 30 CD8+ CDR3 sequences were shared between patients and controls.

TCR beta VDJ and CDR3 profiles were obtained from a genomic DNA template. Each CDR3 protein is one row after TCRdb ran MiXCR on the reads. The sample shows more than 100,000 distinct CDR3 sequences, 48% of them seen only once. On this clonotype itself: Its antigen is still unknown.

V was clipped by 3 bases and J by 6 bases; unmatched bases: 7. Germline lookup yields CDR1 SGHRS and CDR2 YFSETQ. CDR3 length equals 15 residues. Sequenced input: sorted CD4+, CD8+, or CD8+CD57+ T cells (not recorded which) from PBMCs. V and J are TRBV5-1 and TRBJ1-2; 11 positions match TRBD1. The clonotype was recovered from a human donor in good health, serving as a control. The CDR3 coding sequence is TGCGCCAGCAGCTCCGGGACAGGGGGGGTAGATGGCTACACCTTC. Protein product: CASSSGTGGVDGYTF.